This is a list of T cell receptor beta chains from one sample in a study of blood T cell repertoires in COVID-19. This table comes from immunoSEQ multiplex PCR, and its TCRdb copy is limited to in-frame clones, with some not included. This sample has roughly 400,000 clones, with about nine tenths found just once. Sequencing was carried out using PBMCs or T cells enriched from blood (not recorded which). These TCRs come from a man younger than 35 who had recovered from COVID-19. Each CDR3 is given with its conserved first and last residue. The D gene is left open where the match is weak. Only some rows state a clone size, as once, few, many or a class for expanded clones.

TRBV10-3	NA	NA	TRBJ1-4	TGTGCCATCAGCTCAGGGGACCTAGCAACTAATGAAAAACTGTTTTTT	CAISSGDLATNEKLFF
TRBV29-1	TRBD1	NA	TRBJ1-1	TGCAGCGTGGAGCAAGGGGGCGCGGTCACTGAAGCTTTCTTT	CSVEQGGAVTEAFF
TRBV11-3	TRBD1	NA	TRBJ2-7	TGTGCCAGCAGTCCCGACAGGGAAAAGCAGTACTTC	CASSPDREKQYF
TRBV4-1	NA	NA	TRBJ1-2	TGCGCCAGCAGCCAAGCTTCGTCCGGAGGGCGTAACTATGGCTACACCTTC	CASSQASSGGRNYGYTF
TRBV7-6	TRBD2	NA	TRBJ2-1	TGTGCCAGCAGCTTAGCGGAATTTTGGATAGCGGGGGCCCTTTACAATGAGCAGTTCTTC	CASSLAEFWIAGALYNEQFF
TRBV28	NA	NA	TRBJ2-7	TGTGCCAGCAGTGGAAGTTCAGGCGCCCGGAATTCCTACGAGCAGTACTTC	CASSGSSGARNSYEQYF
TRBV28	NA	few	TRBJ1-4	TGTGCCAGCAGCTGGGCGGGGCTGGGGGTGGGTGAAAAACTGTTTTTT	CASSWAGLGVGEKLFF
TRBV5-4	NA	NA	TRBJ2-7	TGTGCCCATTCCGAACAGGGTAGGCACGAGCAGTACTTC	CAHSEQGRHEQYF
TRBV6-5	NA	NA	TRBJ1-2	TGTGCCAGCAGTTCCTATCCCTTCGGTGGCTACACCTTC	CASSSYPFGGYTF
TRBV18	TRBD2	NA	TRBJ2-5	TGTGCCAGCTCACCACCCGCTAGCGGGACGCGGGAGACCCAGTACTTC	CASSPPASGTRETQYF
TRBV5-1	NA	NA	TRBJ1-2	TGCGCCAGCAGCTTGGCGCAGGACTTTGGTGGCTACACCTTC	CASSLAQDFGGYTF
TRBV28	TRBD1	NA	TRBJ2-7	TGTGCCAGCAGTCCGGGACAGGGGACTGGGGAGCAGTACTTC	CASSPGQGTGEQYF
TRBV28	NA	NA	TRBJ1-3	TGTGCCAGCAGTTTCGTCGGAGGATCGGGAAACACCATATATTTT	CASSFVGGSGNTIYF
TRBV27	NA	NA	TRBJ2-3	TGTGCCAGCAGTCGTTTTCCCCTCAACTCAGATACGCAGTATTTT	CASSRFPLNSDTQYF
TRBV9	NA	once	TRBJ1-1	TGTGCCAGCAGCCCCAGAGACGGGGGAGGAGCGAACACTGAAGCTTTCTTT	CASSPRDGGGANTEAFF
TRBV18	NA	NA	TRBJ1-1	TGTGCCAGCTCCCTGGACAGGAACACTGAAGCTTTCTTT	CASSLDRNTEAFF
TRBV6-5	TRBD1	NA	TRBJ1-2	TGTGCCAGCAGTTACTCGAAGGACAGGAACTATGGCTACACCTTC	CASSYSKDRNYGYTF
TRBV6-5	TRBD1	NA	TRBJ1-5	TGTGCCAGCAGTCCCTTGGACAGGGCCAATCAGCCCCAGCATTTT	CASSPLDRANQPQHF
TRBV5-1	NA	NA	TRBJ1-4	TGCGCCAGCAGCTTGGGGGAGGGCGCTAATGAAAAACTGTTTTTT	CASSLGEGANEKLFF